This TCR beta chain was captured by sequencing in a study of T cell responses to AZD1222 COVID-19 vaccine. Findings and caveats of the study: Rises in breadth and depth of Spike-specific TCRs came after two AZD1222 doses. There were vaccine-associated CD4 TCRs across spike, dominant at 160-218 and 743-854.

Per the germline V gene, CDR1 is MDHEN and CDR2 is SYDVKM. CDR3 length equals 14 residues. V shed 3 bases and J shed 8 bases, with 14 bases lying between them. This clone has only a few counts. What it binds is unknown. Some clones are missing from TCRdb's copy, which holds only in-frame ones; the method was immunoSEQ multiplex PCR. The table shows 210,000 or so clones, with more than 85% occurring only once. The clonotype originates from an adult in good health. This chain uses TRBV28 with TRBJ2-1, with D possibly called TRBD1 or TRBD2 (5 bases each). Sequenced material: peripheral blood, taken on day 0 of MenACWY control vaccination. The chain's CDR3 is CASSLGTDLDEQFF. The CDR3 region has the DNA TGTGCCAGCAGTTTGGGGACGGACCTTGATGAGCAGTTCTTC.